The 30 T cell receptor beta chains reported below all come from one sample, sequenced in a study of blood T cell repertoires in COVID-19. This table comes from immunoSEQ multiplex PCR, and its TCRdb copy is limited to in-frame clones, with some not included. Of fewer than 200,000 clones in the sample, 65% to 90% were seen once. Sample: PBMCs or T cells enriched from blood (not recorded which). Receptors were obtained from an older woman with acute COVID-19.

The V call is TRBV24-1, the J call TRBJ2-3; possible D gene TRBD1, 8 bases. The CDR3 contains 14 residues. Trimming shortened V by 9 bases and J by 6 bases, and 18 bases separated the two germline ends. Per germline, CDR1 KGHDR and CDR2 SFDVKD. DNA for the CDR3: TGTGCCACCGAAATCAGGGGGCGGGAGGATACGCAGTATTTT. Translation gives CATEIRGREDTQYF.

The rearrangement joins TRBV28 to TRBJ2-7, with D possibly TRBD1 on 6 matching bases. CDR1 and CDR2 (germline): MDHEN, SYDVKM. Trimming shortened V by 6 bases and J by 6 bases, and 18 bases separated the two germline ends. The CDR3 runs 14 residues. CDR3 sequence reads: CASRRTGSVGEQYV. The CDR3 nucleotides are TGTGCCAGCAGGCGAACAGGGTCAGTTGGCGAGCAGTACGTC.

V is TRBV7-8 and J is TRBJ1-3; weak D call: TRBD1 (5 bases). The ends were cut back, 3 bases at V and 0 bases at J, with 12 bases in the middle. In germline, CDR1 is SGHVS, CDR2 FQNEAQ. The CDR3 covers 16 residues. CDR3 sequence reads: CASSFRQTYSGNTIYF. DNA for the CDR3: TGTGCCAGCAGCTTCCGACAGACGTACTCTGGAAACACCATATATTTT.

This chain uses TRBV29-1 with TRBJ1-1; tentative D call: TRBD1 (5 bases). This CDR3 has 14 amino acids. Germline lookup yields CDR1 SQVTM and CDR2 ANQGSEA. V was shortened by 2 bases and J by 1 base, with 11 bases between the two germline ends. The CDR3 coding sequence is TGCAGCGTTGAATCTCGACAGTCGAACACTGAAGCTTTCTTT. It codes for CSVESRQSNTEAFF.

In its sample, this clone was seen once. The CDR3 DNA sequence: TGTGCCAGTAGTAGGGGACAGGGTTTAACACAAGCGGGCTACACCTTC. This translates into CASSRGQGLTQAGYTF. This chain uses TRBV19 with TRBJ1-2; 9 nucleotides align to TRBD1. The length of the CDR3 is 16 residues. Germline lookup yields CDR1 LNHDA and CDR2 SQIVND (reference sequence). V shed 4 bases and J 8 bases; nucleotides not matched to a gene: 14.

The gene calls are TRBV19 and TRBJ1-5, with a tentative D call TRBD1 (5 bases). Looked up from germline, CDR1 is LNHDA and CDR2 is SQIVND (reference sequence). V lost 3 bases and J lost 0, with 12 bases in between. This CDR3 has 16 amino acids. The CDR3 DNA follows: TGTGCCAGTAGTATTCTATGGGGCTATAGCAATCAGCCCCAGCATTTT. It is translated as CASSILWGYSNQPQHF. Full variable domain (outside the CDR3, taken from reference TRBV19 and TRBJ1-5): DGGITQSPKYLFRKEGQNVTLSCEQNLNHDAMYWYRQDPGQGLRLIYYSQIVNDFQKGDIAEGYSVSREKKESFPLTVTSAQKNPTAFYLCASSILWGYSNQPQHFGDGTRLSIL.

In this sample, this clone turned up many times. The chain couples TRBV7-9 to TRBJ2-5, with TRBD2 identical over 12 bases. The CDR3 totals 17 residues. Germline V gene data show CDR1 as SEHNR and CDR2 as FQNEAQ (reference sequence). J lost 2 bases, V lost 5 bases, and 9 bases had no gene match. CDR3 region: CASSPGLAGSVQETQYF. CDR3 in DNA: TGTGCCAGCAGCCCAGGACTAGCGGGATCTGTACAAGAGACCCAGTACTTC.

Only one count was recorded for this clone. This chain uses TRBV30 with TRBJ2-3; TRBD2 is a possible D gene (7 bases). This CDR3 contains 15 residues. V was trimmed by 3 bases and J by 6 bases, leaving 19 bases between them. Germline assignment: CDR1 GTSNPN and CDR2 SVGIG (reference sequence). The CDR3 DNA is TGTGCCTGGAGGGGGGGGGCGACCCCAGGGGATACGCAGTATTTT. It codes for CAWRGGATPGDTQYF. The entire variable domain, with the rest obtained from reference TRBV30 and TRBJ2-3, is as follows: SQTIHQWPATLVQPVGSPLSLECTVEGTSNPNLYWYRQAAGRGLQLLFYSVGIGQISSEVPQNLSASRPQDRQFILSSKKLLLSDSGFYLCAWRGGATPGDTQYFGPGTRLTVL.

This chain uses TRBV28 with TRBJ1-2; 7 nucleotides agree with TRBD1. Losses at the gene ends were 2 bases for V and 6 bases for J; bases not matched to a gene: 15. The CDR3 consists of 17 residues. The V gene's germline CDR1 is MDHEN and CDR2 SYDVKM. CDR3 amino acids: CASSLAQWRGGANGYTF. CDR3 nucleotide sequence: TGTGCCAGCAGTTTAGCCCAGTGGAGAGGGGGCGCGAATGGCTACACCTTC.

The gene calls are TRBV6-2 or TRBV6-3 and TRBJ2-5; 7 bases fit TRBD1. The CDR3 is 16 residues long. Germline V lookup: CDR1 MNHEY, CDR2 SVGEGT. Trimming removed 0 bases from V and 2 bases from J; junction bases left unmatched: 6. Written as DNA, the CDR3 is TGTGCCAGCAGTTACTCTCAGACGGACAGGCAAGAGACCCAGTACTTC. This gives the protein CASSYSQTDRQETQYF.

This clone was counted a few times. The rearrangement uses TRBV20-1 and TRBJ1-6; D may be TRBD1 (6 bases). The V gene's germline CDR1 is DFQATT and CDR2 SNEGSKA (reference sequence). This CDR3 has 15 residues. The V end was cut by 3 bases, the J end by 1 base, with 10 bases between. The CDR3 spells CSASPGQSYNSPLHF. The CDR3 coding sequence is TGCAGTGCTAGTCCCGGACAGTCCTATAATTCACCCCTCCACTTT.

V and J are TRBV11-2 and TRBJ2-7, with 10 positions matching TRBD2. V was clipped by 6 bases and J by 3 bases; unmatched bases: 5. Germline V lookup: CDR1 SGHAT, CDR2 FQNNGV. The CDR3 totals 14 residues. For the CDR3, the DNA is TGTGCCAGCAGACGACTAGCGGGTCTCTACGAGCAGTACTTC. Protein product: CASRRLAGLYEQYF.

The CDR3 DNA reads TGTGCCAGTACCGGAATCCAGGGGGGAAACACCATATATTTT. Amino acids: CASTGIQGGNTIYF. The chain recombines TRBV19 with TRBJ1-3; D may be TRBD1 (6 bases). Trimming stripped 7 bases from V and 4 bases from J, with 14 bases between. Germline loops: CDR1 LNHDA, CDR2 SQIVND (reference sequence). The CDR3 contains 14 residues.

This chain joins TRBV19 and TRBJ1-1; tentatively, D is TRBD1 (5 bases). Germline V CDR1 and CDR2: LNHDA, SQIVND (reference sequence). The CDR3 spans 15 residues. Trimming left V 4 bases short and J 6 bases short, with 18 bases between. The CDR3 DNA sequence: TGTGCCAGTAGTAGAGAGACAGAAGGGGTTCCTGAAGCTTTCTTT. This translates into CASSRETEGVPEAFF.

The rearrangement uses TRBV12-3 or TRBV12-4 and TRBJ2-7, with 7 bases matching TRBD2. V lost 5 bases to trimming and J lost 8 bases; unmatched junction nucleotides: 9. The CDR3 contains 13 residues. In nucleotides, the CDR3 is TGTGCCAGCAGTCCCGGGACTACCTTCAAGCAGTACGTC. As protein: CASSPGTTFKQYV.

The chain uses TRBV7-2 and TRBJ2-1; 7 nucleotides align to TRBD2. Trimming took 9 bases from V and 7 from J; bases not matched to a gene: 12. The CDR3 sequence is 14 residues long. Germline-derived CDR1 and CDR2 are SGHTA and FQGNSA. CDR3 sequence (DNA): TGTGCCAGGACCGGCGGGAGAAAGGGAAATGAGCAGTTCTTC. Its protein is CARTGGRKGNEQFF.

The chain links TRBV11-2 to TRBJ1-5; D possibly corresponds to TRBD1 (5 bases). Germline loops: CDR1 SGHAT, CDR2 FQNNGV. Between the trimmed V and J ends, which lost 5 bases and 4 bases, there was a span of 9 bases. The CDR3 is made up of 13 amino acids. CDR3 protein: CASSLRQNQPQHF. CDR3 bases: TGTGCCAGCAGCCTTCGACAGAATCAGCCCCAGCATTTT.

With respect to this clone: This specimen includes other DNA sequences encoding the same CDR3. This chain links TRBV29-1 with TRBJ1-1, with D tentatively TRBD1 (5 bases). From germline, CDR1 is SQVTM and CDR2 ANQGSEA. Trimming left V 4 bases short and J 0 bases short, with 9 bases between. The CDR3 extends over 13 amino acids. The CDR3 sequence: CSVGGVLNTEAFF. The CDR3 region has the DNA TGCAGCGTTGGGGGCGTATTGAACACTGAAGCTTTCTTT.

This sequence joins TRBV24-1 and TRBJ2-1; possible D gene TRBD1, 6 bases. The CDR3 has 13 amino acids. V gave up 6 bases and J gave up 8 bases, with 13 bases separating them. The germline V gene has CDR1 KGHDR and CDR2 SFDVKD. The CDR3 sequence is CATSRWDTDEQFF. CDR3 coding DNA: TGTGCCACCAGTCGGTGGGACACCGATGAGCAGTTCTTC.

The chain combines TRBV7-2 with TRBJ2-2; 10 nucleotides match TRBD2. V trimming: 1 base; J trimming: 6 bases; junction bases outside the gene matches: 2. The CDR3 spans 15 residues. CDR1 and CDR2 from the germline V gene are SGHTA and FQGNSA. CDR3 coding DNA: TGTGCCAGCAGCTTAGAGCGGGGGGGCCCCGGGGAGCTGTTTTTT. Translating gives CASSLERGGPGELFF.

The chain employs TRBV19 and TRBJ2-1; D remains ambiguous. This CDR3 comprises 16 residues. Germline V gives CDR1 LNHDA, CDR2 SQIVND (reference sequence). The V gene lost 4 bases and the J gene lost 2 bases, with 15 bases spanning the gap. The CDR3 reads CASSTSKQLPYNEQFF. In DNA, the CDR3 is TGTGCCAGTAGTACGTCGAAACAGCTTCCCTACAATGAGCAGTTCTTC.

The chain is built from TRBV7-8 and TRBJ2-7, with unresolved D. Germline-derived CDR1 and CDR2 are SGHVS and FQNEAQ. Trimming stripped 4 bases from V and 2 bases from J, with 9 bases between. The CDR3 contains 13 residues. The CDR3 protein is CASSSLEPYEQYV. CDR3 nucleotides: TGTGCCAGCAGCTCACTCGAACCCTACGAGCAGTACGTC.

The chain uses TRBV10-3 and TRBJ2-3; a possible D gene is TRBD1 (6 bases). The CDR3 is made up of 16 amino acids. With 6 bases removed from V and 0 bases from J, the gap between germline ends came to 16 bases. From germline, CDR1 is ENHRY and CDR2 SYGVKD. In nucleotides, the CDR3 is TGTGCCATCAGGGACCCCACAGGGATAAGCACAGATACGCAGTATTTT. It translates to CAIRDPTGISTDTQYF.

The chain carries TRBV9 and TRBJ2-4; 8 bases map to TRBD2. The trim removed 3 bases at V and 3 bases at J, leaving 17 bases unmatched. CDR1 is SGDLS and CDR2 is YYNGEE in the germline V gene. The length of the CDR3 is 19 residues. In nucleotides, the CDR3 is TGTGCCAGCAGCGATGCCGGGACTAGTTTGTTGTGGGGCAAAAACATTCAGTACTTC. Protein product: CASSDAGTSLLWGKNIQYF.

CDR3 in DNA: TGTGCCAGCAGAGACAGCATGAACACTGAAGCTTTCTTT. It translates to CASRDSMNTEAFF. The chain carries TRBV6-5 and TRBJ1-1; TRBD1 might be the D (5 bases). V lost 6 bases, J lost 0 bases, and 8 bases lay in between. CDR1 is MNHEY and CDR2 is SVGAGI in the germline V gene. The CDR3 has 13 residues.

This clone was detected once. The chain employs TRBV5-4 and TRBJ1-5; 7 nucleotides agree with TRBD1. This CDR3 comprises 14 residues. V gave up 4 bases and J gave up 2 bases; unmatched junction bases: 3. Germline CDR1 SGHNT, CDR2 YYREEE (reference sequence). The CDR3 loop is CASSQGGGNQPQHF. CDR3 nucleotide sequence: TGTGCCAGCAGCCAGGGGGGCGGCAATCAGCCCCAGCATTTT.

The rearrangement links TRBV7-9 to TRBJ1-3; no firm D call. Per the germline V gene, CDR1 is SEHNR and CDR2 is FQNEAQ (reference sequence). Trimming pared 11 bases from V and 8 bases from J, leaving 19 bases between. The CDR3 consists of 13 residues. CDR3 DNA: TGTGCCCCCGCCTCGTCCGCCCCAGACACCATATATTTT. It is translated as CAPASSAPDTIYF. The full variable domain, completed using reference TRBV7-9 and TRBJ1-3, is DTGVSQNPRHKITKRGQNVTFRCDPISEHNRLYWYRQTLGQGPEFLTYFQNEAQLEKSRLLSDRFSAERPKGSFSTLEIQRTEQGDSAMYLCAPASSAPDTIYFGEGSWLTVV.

V usage is TRBV15 and J usage is TRBJ2-1; TRBD2 matches at 14 bases. V was pared by 0 bases and J by 7 bases, with 8 bases of the junction left unmatched. CDR1 is LNHNV, CDR2 YYDKDF, per germline (reference sequence). The CDR3 runs to 18 residues. The DNA of the CDR3 is TGTGCCACCAGCAGAGATCGGGGGACTAGCGGGAGTCTGAATGAGCAGTTCTTC. Encoded protein: CATSRDRGTSGSLNEQFF.

This chain uses TRBV5-8 with TRBJ2-1, with TRBD2 matching 11 bases. Per germline, CDR1 SGHTS and CDR2 YDEGEE. There are 16 residues in the CDR3. Trimming removed 1 base from V and 3 bases from J; junction bases left unmatched: 3. The CDR3 sequence is CASSLFLAGGYNEQFF. The DNA for the CDR3 is TGTGCCAGCAGCTTGTTCCTAGCGGGAGGCTACAATGAGCAGTTCTTC.

This chain's CDR3 is CASNRGQISNQPQHF. In DNA, the CDR3 is TGTGCCAGCAATCGAGGACAGATTAGCAATCAGCCCCAGCATTTT. The V and J genes are TRBV28 and TRBJ1-5; possibly TRBD1 for D (6 bases). V was trimmed by 7 bases and J by 0 bases, leaving 13 bases between them. This CDR3 comprises 15 residues. Germline V gene sequence: CDR1 MDHEN, CDR2 SYDVKM.